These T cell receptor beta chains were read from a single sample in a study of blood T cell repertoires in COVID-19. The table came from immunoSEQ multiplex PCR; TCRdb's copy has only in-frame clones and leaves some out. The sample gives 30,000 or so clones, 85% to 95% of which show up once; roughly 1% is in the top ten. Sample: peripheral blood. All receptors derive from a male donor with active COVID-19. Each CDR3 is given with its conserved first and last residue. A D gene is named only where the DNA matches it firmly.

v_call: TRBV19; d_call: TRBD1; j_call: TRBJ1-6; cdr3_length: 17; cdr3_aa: CASSTVTGTSYNSPLHF
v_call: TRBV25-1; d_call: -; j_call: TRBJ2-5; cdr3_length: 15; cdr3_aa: CASSDPGGSGETQYF
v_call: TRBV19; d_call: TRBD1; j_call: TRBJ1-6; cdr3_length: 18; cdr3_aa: CASSIIPFYRGMHSPLHF
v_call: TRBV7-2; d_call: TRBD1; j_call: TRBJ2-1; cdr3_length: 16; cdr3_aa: CASSLSPGQGINEQFF
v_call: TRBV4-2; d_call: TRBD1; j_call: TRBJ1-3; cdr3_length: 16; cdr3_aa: CASSQVAGGKGNTIYF
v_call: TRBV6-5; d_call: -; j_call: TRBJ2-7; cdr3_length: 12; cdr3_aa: CASWDFSYEQYF
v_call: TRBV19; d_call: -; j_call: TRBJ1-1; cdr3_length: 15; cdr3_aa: CASSPLPGAHTEAFF
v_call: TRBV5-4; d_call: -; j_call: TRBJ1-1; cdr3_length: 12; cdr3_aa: CASSLKGAEAFF
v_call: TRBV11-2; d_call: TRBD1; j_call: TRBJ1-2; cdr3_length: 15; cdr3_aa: CASSLVGTGVNGYTF
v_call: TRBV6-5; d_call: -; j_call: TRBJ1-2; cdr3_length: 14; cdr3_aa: CASNYDPTGTGYTF
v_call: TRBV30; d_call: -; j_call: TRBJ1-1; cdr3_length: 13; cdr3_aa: CALIDRRNTEAFF
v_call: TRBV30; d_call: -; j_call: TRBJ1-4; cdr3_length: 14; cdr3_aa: CAWSVSGTNEKLFF
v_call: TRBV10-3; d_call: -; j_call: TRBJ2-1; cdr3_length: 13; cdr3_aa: CAINAGPYNEQFF
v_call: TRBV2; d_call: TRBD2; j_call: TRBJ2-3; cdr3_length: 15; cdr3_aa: CASSRLGLATDTQYF
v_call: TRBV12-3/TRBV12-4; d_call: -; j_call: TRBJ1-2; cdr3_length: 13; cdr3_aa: CASSLDGLGGYTF
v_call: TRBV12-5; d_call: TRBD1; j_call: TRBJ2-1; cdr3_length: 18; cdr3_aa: CASGLAPKTDRGNNEQFF
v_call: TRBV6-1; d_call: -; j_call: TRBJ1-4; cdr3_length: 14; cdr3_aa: CASSDLRGPSKLFF
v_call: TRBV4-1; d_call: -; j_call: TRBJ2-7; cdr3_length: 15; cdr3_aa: CASSQSPDTYEWQYF
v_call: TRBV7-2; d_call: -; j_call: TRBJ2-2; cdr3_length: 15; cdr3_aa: CASSLGRANTGELFF
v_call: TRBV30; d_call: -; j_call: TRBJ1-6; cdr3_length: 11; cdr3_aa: CAWSTRAPLHF
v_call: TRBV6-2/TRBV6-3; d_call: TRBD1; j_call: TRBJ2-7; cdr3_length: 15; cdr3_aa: CASSSFTGGSYEQYF
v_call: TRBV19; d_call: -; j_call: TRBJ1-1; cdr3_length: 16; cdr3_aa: CASSISLGGMNTEAFF
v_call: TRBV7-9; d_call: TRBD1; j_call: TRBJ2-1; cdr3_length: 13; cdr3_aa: CASSFEGAHEQFF
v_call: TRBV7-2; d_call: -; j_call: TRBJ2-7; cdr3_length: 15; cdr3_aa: CASSSQGLDAYEQYF
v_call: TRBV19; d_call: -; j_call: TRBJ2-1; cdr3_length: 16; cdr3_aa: CATTDSRPSSYNEQFF
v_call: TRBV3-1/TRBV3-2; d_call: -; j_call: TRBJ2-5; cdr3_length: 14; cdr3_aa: CASSGSFGQETQYF
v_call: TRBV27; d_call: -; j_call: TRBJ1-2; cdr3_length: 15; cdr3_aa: CASSLSFSVVYGYTF
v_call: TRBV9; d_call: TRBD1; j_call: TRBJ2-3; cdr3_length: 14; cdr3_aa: CASSVKTGRDTQYF
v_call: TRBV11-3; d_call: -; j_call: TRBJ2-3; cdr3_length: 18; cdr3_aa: CASSQFADRSPSTDTQYF
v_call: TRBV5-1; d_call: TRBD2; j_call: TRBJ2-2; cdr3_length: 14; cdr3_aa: CASRRTSNTGELFF
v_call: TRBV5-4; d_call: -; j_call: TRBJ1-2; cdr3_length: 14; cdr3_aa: CASSHPEVIRGYTF
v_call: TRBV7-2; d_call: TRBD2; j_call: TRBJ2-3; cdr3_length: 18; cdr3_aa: CASSLDASGGGSTDTQYF
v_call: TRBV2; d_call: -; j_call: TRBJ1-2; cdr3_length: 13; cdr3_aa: CASSDGRAYGYTF
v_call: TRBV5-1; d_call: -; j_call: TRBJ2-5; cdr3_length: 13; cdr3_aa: CASSLGRAETQYF
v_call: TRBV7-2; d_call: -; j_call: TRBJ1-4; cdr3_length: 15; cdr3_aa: CASSLIQGTNEKLFF
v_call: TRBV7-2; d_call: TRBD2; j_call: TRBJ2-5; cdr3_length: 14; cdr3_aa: CASSLGLAEETQYF
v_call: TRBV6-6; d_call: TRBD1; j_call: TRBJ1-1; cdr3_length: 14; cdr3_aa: CASSRTGSYTEAFF
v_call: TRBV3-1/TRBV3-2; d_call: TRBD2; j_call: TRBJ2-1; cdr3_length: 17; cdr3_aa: CASSRTTSGGYYNEQFF
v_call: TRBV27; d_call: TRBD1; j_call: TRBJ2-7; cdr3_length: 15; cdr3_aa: CASRWDSQTFYEQYF
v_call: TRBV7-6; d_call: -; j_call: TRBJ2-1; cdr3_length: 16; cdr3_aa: CASSLGNSRSYNEQFF
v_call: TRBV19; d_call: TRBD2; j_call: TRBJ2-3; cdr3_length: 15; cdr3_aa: CASSIEAGVEDTQYF
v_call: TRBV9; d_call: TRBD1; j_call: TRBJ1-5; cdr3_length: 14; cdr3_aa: CASSRDRAEGPQHF
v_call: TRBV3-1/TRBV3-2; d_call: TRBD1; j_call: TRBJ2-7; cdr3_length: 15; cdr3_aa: CASSRPGQGPYEQYF
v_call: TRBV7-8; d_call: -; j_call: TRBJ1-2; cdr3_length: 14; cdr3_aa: CASSLAWGRYGYTF
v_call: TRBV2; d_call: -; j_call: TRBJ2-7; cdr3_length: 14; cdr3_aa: CASKSGRDSYEQYF
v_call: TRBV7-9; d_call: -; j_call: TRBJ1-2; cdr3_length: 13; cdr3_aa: CASSRSVNYGYTF
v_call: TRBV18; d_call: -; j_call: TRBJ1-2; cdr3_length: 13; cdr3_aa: CASSPSDTRFSTF
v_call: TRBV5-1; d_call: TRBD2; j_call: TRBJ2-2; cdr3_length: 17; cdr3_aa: CASSIASGGPNTGELFF
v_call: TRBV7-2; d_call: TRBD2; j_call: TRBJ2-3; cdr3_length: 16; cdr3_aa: CASSLSGRGNTDTQYF
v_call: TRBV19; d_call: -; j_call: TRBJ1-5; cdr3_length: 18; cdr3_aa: CASSLEIGTAYSNQPQHF
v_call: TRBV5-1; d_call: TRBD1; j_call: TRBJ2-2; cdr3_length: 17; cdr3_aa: CASSFPGTGMKAGELFF
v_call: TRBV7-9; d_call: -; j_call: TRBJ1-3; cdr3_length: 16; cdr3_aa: CASSFTLTNSGNTIYF
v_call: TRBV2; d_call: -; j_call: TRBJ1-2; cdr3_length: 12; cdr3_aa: CASTREIGGYTF
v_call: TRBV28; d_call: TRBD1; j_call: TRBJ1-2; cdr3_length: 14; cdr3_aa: CASSVGQGNYGYTF
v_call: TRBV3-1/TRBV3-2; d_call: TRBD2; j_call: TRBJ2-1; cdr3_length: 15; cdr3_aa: CASSQGTSGNNEQFF
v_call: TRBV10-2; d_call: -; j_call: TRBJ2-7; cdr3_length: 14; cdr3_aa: CASSESDRTWEQYF
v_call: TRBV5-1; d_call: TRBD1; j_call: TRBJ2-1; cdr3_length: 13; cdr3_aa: CASSLQGLDEQFF
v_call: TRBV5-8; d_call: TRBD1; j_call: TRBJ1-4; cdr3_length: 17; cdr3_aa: CASSRMRGQATNEKLFF
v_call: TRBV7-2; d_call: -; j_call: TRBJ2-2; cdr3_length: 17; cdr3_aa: CASSRSLWGASTGELFF
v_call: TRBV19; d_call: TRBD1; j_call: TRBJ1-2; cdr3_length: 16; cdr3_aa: CASSAQGAGNNYGYTF